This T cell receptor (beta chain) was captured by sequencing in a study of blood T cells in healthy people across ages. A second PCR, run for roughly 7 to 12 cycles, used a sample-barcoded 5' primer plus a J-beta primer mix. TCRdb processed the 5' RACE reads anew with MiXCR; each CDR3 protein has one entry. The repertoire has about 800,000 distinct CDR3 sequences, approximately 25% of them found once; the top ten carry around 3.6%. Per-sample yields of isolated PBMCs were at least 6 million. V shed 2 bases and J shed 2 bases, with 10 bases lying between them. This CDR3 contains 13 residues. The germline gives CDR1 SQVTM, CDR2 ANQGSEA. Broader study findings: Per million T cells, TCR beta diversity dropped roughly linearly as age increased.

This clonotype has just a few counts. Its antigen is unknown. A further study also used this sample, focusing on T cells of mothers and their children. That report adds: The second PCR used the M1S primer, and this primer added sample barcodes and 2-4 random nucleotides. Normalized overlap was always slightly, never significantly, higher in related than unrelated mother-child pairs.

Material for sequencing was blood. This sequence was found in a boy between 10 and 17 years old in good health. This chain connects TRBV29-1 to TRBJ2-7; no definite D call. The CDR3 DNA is TGCAGCGTTGAAATAGGGCAGCCCTACGAGCAGTACTTC. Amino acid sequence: CSVEIGQPYEQYF.